Below are 21 T cell receptor beta chains sequenced from a single sample in a study of cytomegalovirus exposure and HLA in healthy donors. The assay was immunoSEQ multiplex PCR, and TCRdb's table has in-frame clones only and misses some. Of a few hundred thousand clones listed, roughly 90% were seen once; the top ten hold about 0.91%. Input material: PBMCs. The receptors originated from a woman aged 18-35 years in good health and CMV-seronegative.

The chain recombines TRBV19 with TRBJ1-2, with TRBD1 matching 9 bases. The CDR3 has 13 residues. Germline V lookup: CDR1 LNHDA, CDR2 SQIVND (reference sequence). Trimming at V came to 7 bases and at J to 4 bases, leaving 4 bases not matched to a gene. The CDR3 region has the DNA TGTGCCAGTACTCCGACAGGGGGCTATGGCTACACCTTC. Translating it yields CASTPTGGYGYTF.

This clone was observed a handful of times. The gene calls are TRBV19 and TRBJ2-1, with 9 bases that match TRBD2. The CDR3 contains 12 residues. Trimming removed 11 bases from V and 9 bases from J; junction bases left unmatched: 8. CDR1 LNHDA and CDR2 SQIVND come from the germline V gene (reference sequence). DNA of the CDR3: TGTGCCGGGGCTAGCGGGACGGGTGAGCAGTTCTTC. Its protein product is CAGASGTGEQFF.

The chain joins TRBV7-8 to TRBJ2-6, with D unresolved. V shed 5 bases and J shed 2 bases, with 7 bases lying between them. The CDR3 runs to 14 residues. Germline CDR1 is SGHVS and CDR2 is FQNEAQ. The CDR3 here is CASSIVTGANVLTF. CDR3 bases: TGTGCCAGCAGCATCGTAACTGGGGCCAACGTCCTGACTTTC.

This sequence joins TRBV5-1 and TRBJ2-7; TRBD2 agrees at 8 bases. Per germline, CDR1 SGHRS and CDR2 YFSETQ. This CDR3 comprises 16 residues. Unmatched junction bases numbered 14, after V lost 3 bases and J lost 6 bases. The CDR3 is CASSWGLDISGGEQYF. DNA for the CDR3: TGCGCCAGCAGCTGGGGACTAGACATCAGCGGCGGCGAGCAGTACTTC.

The chain combines TRBV11-2 with TRBJ1-4, with D hard to call. CDR3 length: 13 residues. Germline loops: CDR1 SGHAT, CDR2 FQNNGV. V was clipped by 4 bases and J by 0 bases, with 3 bases between them. CDR3 nucleotide sequence: TGTGCCAGCAGCTCGTCAACTAATGAAAAACTGTTTTTT. Its protein is CASSSSTNEKLFF.

The V call is TRBV7-2, the J call TRBJ2-1; D unresolved. V was cut by 3 bases and J by 6 bases, with 9 bases left in between. This CDR3 region has 13 residues. CDR1 and CDR2 (germline): SGHTA, FQGNSA. CDR3: CASSFRQINEQFF. CDR3 in DNA: TGTGCCAGCAGCTTTCGTCAGATCAATGAGCAGTTCTTC.

The chain uses TRBV5-1 and TRBJ2-3; 12 bases agree with TRBD2. The CDR3 covers 16 residues. The germline gives CDR1 SGHRS, CDR2 YFSETQ. The junction had 4 bases not matched to a gene; V was cut back by 5 bases and J by 0 bases. CDR3 sequence reads: CASSSGTSGSTDTQYF. DNA for the CDR3: TGCGCCAGCAGTTCCGGGACTAGCGGGAGCACAGATACGCAGTATTTT.

There are a few counts of this clone. V gene TRBV7-3 combines with J gene TRBJ2-2; D might be TRBD2 (6 bases). CDR3 size: 15 residues. V was cut by 2 bases and J by 3 bases, with 10 bases left in between. The germline gives CDR1 SGHTA, CDR2 FQGTGA. The CDR3 coding sequence is TGTGCCAGCAGCTTACCGGGACTTGACACCGGGGAGCTGTTTTTT. Translated: CASSLPGLDTGELFF.

The sample holds one count of this clone. The chain carries TRBV9 and TRBJ2-7, with 7 bases fitting TRBD2. V lost 0 bases and J lost 1; bases outside the gene matches: 4. The CDR3 runs 15 residues. Germline CDR1 is SGDLS and CDR2 is YYNGEE. This CDR3 reads CASSVDWGGSYEQYF. The CDR3 DNA reads as TGTGCCAGCAGCGTAGATTGGGGGGGATCCTACGAGCAGTACTTC.

V is TRBV28 and J is TRBJ1-2; D possibly corresponds to TRBD1 (5 bases). Germline V CDR1 and CDR2: MDHEN, SYDVKM. This CDR3 is 14 amino acids long. V lost 2 bases and J lost 7, with 14 bases in between. CDR3 sequence: CASSLGGDRRGYTF. The DNA for the CDR3 is TGTGCCAGCAGTTTAGGAGGGGATCGTCGTGGCTACACCTTC.

The chain recombines TRBV19 with TRBJ2-7; 10 bases line up with TRBD2. Germline V gives CDR1 LNHDA, CDR2 SQIVND (reference sequence). The J segment lost 4 bases and the V segment lost 3 bases, leaving 6 bases of the junction unmatched. The CDR3 spans 15 residues. The CDR3 bases are TGTGCCAGTAGTATGGCTAGCGGGAGTTGGTACGAGCAGTACTTC. Translating gives CASSMASGSWYEQYF.

This chain connects TRBV7-3 to TRBJ1-2, with 8 bases that match TRBD1. V lost 11 bases and J lost 0; bases outside the gene matches: 5. Germline V lookup: CDR1 SGHTA, CDR2 FQGTGA. The CDR3 runs 13 residues. The CDR3 loop reads CAGQTGANYGYTF. The CDR3 nucleotides read TGTGCCGGACAGACAGGGGCTAACTATGGCTACACCTTC.

This clone appeared a few times. Other DNA sequences within the sample encode an identical CDR3. The chain links TRBV7-2 to TRBJ2-7; D unresolved. Trimming pared 4 bases from V and 2 bases from J, leaving 6 bases between. The CDR3 is made up of 12 amino acids. The germline V gene has CDR1 SGHTA and CDR2 FQGNSA. The CDR3 bases are TGTGCCAGCAGCTCCTACCCCTACGAGCAGTACTTC. Encoded protein: CASSSYPYEQYF.

This chain connects TRBV6-6 to TRBJ2-3; weak D call: TRBD1 (5 bases). The CDR3 is 15 residues long. The germline V gene has CDR1 MNHNY and CDR2 SVGAGI (reference sequence). V lost 6 bases and J lost 6, with 19 bases in between. The CDR3, as DNA: TGTGCCAGCAGGCCCCTGACAGTTGGGTCTGATACGCAGTATTTT. It translates to CASRPLTVGSDTQYF.

V gene TRBV6-6 combines with J gene TRBJ2-7; weak D call: TRBD2 (6 bases). The ends were cut back, 5 bases at V and 0 bases at J, with 14 bases in the middle. Germline CDR1 is MNHNY and CDR2 is SVGAGI (reference sequence). CDR3 length: 15 amino acids. CDR3 region: CASSTGTGSSYEQYF. CDR3 coding DNA: TGTGCCAGCAGTACCGGGACTGGAAGCTCCTACGAGCAGTACTTC.

This sequence joins TRBV13 and TRBJ1-1; D unresolved. Trimming took 3 bases from V and 3 from J, leaving 17 bases between them. Per germline, CDR1 PRHDT and CDR2 FYEKMQ (reference sequence). The CDR3 runs 16 residues. CDR3 residues: CASSLGLAILDTEAFF. The CDR3 coding sequence is TGTGCCAGCAGCTTGGGCTTGGCAATTTTGGACACTGAAGCTTTCTTT.

The J gene is TRBJ1-1, the V gene TRBV28; D not resolved. Germline V gives CDR1 MDHEN, CDR2 SYDVKM. V was pared by 1 base and J by 6 bases, with 15 bases between. The CDR3 runs to 15 residues. For the CDR3, the DNA is TGTGCCAGCAGTTTATTCTCAGAACCCCGATCTGAAGCTTTCTTT. Its translation is CASSLFSEPRSEAFF.

In nucleotides, the CDR3 is TGTGCCAGCAGTTACGATGGGGGAGGGCCCTACAATGAGCAGTTCTTC. Translating gives CASSYDGGGPYNEQFF. J is TRBJ2-1 and V is TRBV6-5, with 7 bases identical to TRBD2. The ends lost 2 bases at V and 2 bases at J; junction bases unmatched: 6. The CDR3 has 16 amino acids. Germline V lookup: CDR1 MNHEY, CDR2 SVGAGI.

This clone was observed once. The chain links TRBV30 to TRBJ1-2; possibly TRBD1 for D (5 bases). Trimming removed 2 bases at V and 0 bases at J, with 13 bases between. The germline V gene has CDR1 GTSNPN and CDR2 SVGIG (reference sequence). This CDR3 region has 15 residues. The DNA of the CDR3 is TGTGCCTGGAGTTCGGGGGGGAACCCTAACTATGGCTACACCTTC. This codes for CAWSSGGNPNYGYTF. Using reference TRBV30 and TRBJ1-2 for the parts outside the CDR3, the full variable domain is SQTIHQWPATLVQPVGSPLSLECTVEGTSNPNLYWYRQAAGRGLQLLFYSVGIGQISSEVPQNLSASRPQDRQFILSSKKLLLSDSGFYLCAWSSGGNPNYGYTFGSGTRLTVV.

This clone appeared a few times. The chain couples TRBV7-9 to TRBJ1-3; D possibly corresponds to TRBD1 (6 bases). V was pared by 5 bases and J by 1 base, with 9 bases between. Per germline, CDR1 SEHNR and CDR2 FQNEAQ (reference sequence). The CDR3 covers 14 residues. The CDR3 protein is CASSPQGSGNTIYF. CDR3 sequence (DNA): TGTGCCAGCAGCCCACAGGGTTCTGGAAACACCATATATTTT.

The chain carries TRBV18 and TRBJ1-2; a weak D match, TRBD1 (6 bases). Looked up from germline, CDR1 is KGHSH and CDR2 is LQKENI. V was cut by 7 bases and J by 3 bases, with 12 bases left in between. The CDR3 sequence is 13 residues long. The CDR3 protein is CASLIQGDYGYTF. As DNA, the CDR3 is TGTGCCAGCTTAATACAGGGAGACTATGGCTACACCTTC.